This TCR beta chain was captured by sequencing in a study of identical twins. The sample holds many counts of this clonotype. V lost 6 bases, J lost 3 bases, and 10 bases stayed unmatched. CDR3 length: 16 residues. Germline-derived CDR1 and CDR2 are ENHRY and SYGVKD. Each CDR3 protein gets one entry after TCRdb re-called the 5' RACE reads with MiXCR. Among a few hundred thousand distinct CDR3 sequences, approximately 8.8% were seen once, and the ten largest hold roughly 8.9%. The chain carries TRBV10-3 and TRBJ2-3; the match to TRBD1 covers 9 bases. The specimen was naive T cells sorted from blood. The sequence was obtained from a woman between 45 and 65 years old in good health. CDR3 in amino acids: CAIREGRDRATDTQYF. The CDR3 nucleotides read TGTGCCATCAGAGAGGGCCGGGACAGGGCAACAGATACGCAGTATTTT.